These T cell receptor beta chains were read from a single sample in a study of blood T cell repertoires in COVID-19. Assay used: immunoSEQ multiplex PCR; TCRdb lists only in-frame clones, some missing. The repertoire holds around 270,000 clones, with over 80% as singletons. The sample consisted of PBMCs or T cells enriched from blood (not recorded which). The origin of the receptors is a woman in her thirties or forties who had been exposed to COVID-19. The CDR3 runs from the conserved cysteine through the conserved F or W. Not every row has a clone size; where given, it reads once, few, many or a size class.

V: TRBV18
size: .
CDR3: CASSPQEVNTEAFF

V: TRBV7-2
size: .
CDR3: CASSLPPTANYGYTF

V: TRBV5-4
size: .
CDR3: CASRTGLPPNEQFF

V: TRBV3-1/TRBV3-2
size: .
CDR3: CASSQVKNRGRETQYF

V: TRBV7-9
size: .
CDR3: CASSSSGAGETQYF

V: TRBV10-3
size: once
CDR3: CAIKVSGNEAFF

V: TRBV5-6
size: .
CDR3: CASSLAGQSNQPQHF

V: TRBV25-1
size: .
CDR3: CASSDPGQGAQSEAFF

V: TRBV5-4
size: once
CDR3: CASSAGTGNTEAFF

V: TRBV5-1
size: .
CDR3: CASSWDTDTGELFF

V: TRBV5-1
size: .
CDR3: CASSLIGGLQETQYF

V: TRBV19
size: once
CDR3: CASRGSNYSPLHF

V: TRBV3-1/TRBV3-2
size: few
CDR3: CASSQGLAGDSYEQYF

V: TRBV7-2
size: .
CDR3: CASSLESAKGNEQFF

V: TRBV7-8
size: .
CDR3: CASSLAPGQGRSDPEAFF

V: TRBV27
size: .
CDR3: CASSPPPGTGVEKLFF

V: TRBV7-2
size: once
CDR3: CASSSHRSDTQYF

V: TRBV14
size: .
CDR3: CASSQLLNTEAFF

V: TRBV20-1
size: few
CDR3: CSARDPPVEYF

V: TRBV12-3/TRBV12-4
size: .
CDR3: CASSSQLEYEQYF

V: TRBV7-2
size: .
CDR3: CASSTDRAGNTIYF

V: TRBV7-2
size: .
CDR3: CASSSGLAGPVNTGELFF